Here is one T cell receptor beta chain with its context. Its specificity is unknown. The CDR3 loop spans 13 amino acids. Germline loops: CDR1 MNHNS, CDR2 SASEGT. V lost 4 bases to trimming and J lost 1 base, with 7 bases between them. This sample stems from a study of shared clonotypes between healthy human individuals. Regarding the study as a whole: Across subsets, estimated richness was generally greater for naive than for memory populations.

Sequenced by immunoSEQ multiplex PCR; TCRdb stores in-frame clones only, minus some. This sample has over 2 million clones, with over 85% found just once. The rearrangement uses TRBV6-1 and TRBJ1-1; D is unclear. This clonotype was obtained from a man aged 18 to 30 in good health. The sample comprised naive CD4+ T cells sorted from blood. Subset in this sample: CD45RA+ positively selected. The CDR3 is CASSVSPNTEAFF. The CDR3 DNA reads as TGTGCCAGCAGTGTGTCACCGAACACTGAAGCTTTCTTT.